This is a list of T cell receptor beta chains from one sample in a study of long-term antiretroviral therapy in people with HIV. The table came from immunoSEQ multiplex PCR; TCRdb's copy has only in-frame clones and leaves some out. Among about 11,000 clones listed, under 80% were seen once. The material sequenced was unsorted PBMCs, taken at the start of antiretroviral therapy, before treatment. The receptors were sampled from a man aged 25-45 years with HIV. Both conserved end residues are part of each CDR3. The order of the fields is V gene, J gene, D gene, CDR3 length, CDR3 protein, CDR3 DNA. D genes are given only for firm matches.

V: TRBV28; J: TRBJ1-1; D: .; length: 12; CDR3: CASTSEQPEAFF; DNA: TGTGCCAGCACCAGTGAACAGCCTGAAGCTTTCTTT
V: TRBV9; J: TRBJ1-5; D: .; length: 14; CDR3: CASSPRDGVGPQHF; DNA: TGTGCCAGCAGCCCTCGCGACGGGGTTGGGCCCCAGCATTTT
V: TRBV7-9; J: TRBJ2-1; D: TRBD2; length: 14; CDR3: CASSLGPSGGEQFF; DNA: TGTGCCAGCAGCTTAGGGCCTAGCGGGGGCGAGCAGTTCTTC
V: TRBV29-1; J: TRBJ2-7; D: .; length: 12; CDR3: CSVEDPSYEQYF; DNA: TGCAGCGTTGAAGATCCGTCTTACGAGCAGTACTTC
V: TRBV7-2; J: TRBJ2-2; D: TRBD2; length: 17; CDR3: CASSFGSGLASTGELFF; DNA: TGTGCCAGCAGCTTTGGGTCCGGACTAGCGAGCACCGGGGAGCTGTTTTTT
V: TRBV7-8; J: TRBJ1-2; D: .; length: 16; CDR3: CASSSVLQGSYNGYTF; DNA: TGTGCCAGCAGCTCAGTGCTCCAGGGTAGTTATAATGGCTACACCTTC
V: TRBV5-4; J: TRBJ2-6; D: .; length: 15; CDR3: CASSFGGPGANVLTF; DNA: TGTGCCAGCAGCTTCGGGGGTCCTGGGGCCAACGTCCTGACTTTC
V: TRBV7-2; J: TRBJ2-3; D: .; length: 16; CDR3: CASSWLGTASTDTQYF; DNA: TGTGCCAGCAGCTGGTTGGGGACGGCTAGCACAGATACGCAGTATTTT
V: TRBV19; J: TRBJ1-2; D: .; length: 12; CDR3: CASSIGAAGYTF; DNA: TGTGCCAGTAGTATCGGGGCCGCTGGCTACACCTTC
V: TRBV25-1; J: TRBJ2-3; D: TRBD2; length: 16; CDR3: CASSETSGGFADTQYF; DNA: TGTGCCAGCAGTGAAACTAGCGGGGGGTTCGCGGATACGCAGTATTTT
V: TRBV5-5; J: TRBJ1-4; D: .; length: 20; CDR3: CASSSSLGLSAAGGNEKLFF; DNA: TGTGCCAGCAGCTCCTCCCTAGGGCTATCGGCTGCCGGGGGTAATGAAAAACTGTTTTTT
V: TRBV27; J: TRBJ2-3; D: .; length: 16; CDR3: CASSLSPGNPTDTQYF; DNA: TGTGCCAGCAGTTTATCCCCAGGGAATCCCACAGATACGCAGTATTTT
V: TRBV7-6; J: TRBJ2-7; D: .; length: 14; CDR3: CASSLVGSSYEQYF; DNA: TGTGCCAGCAGCTTAGTGGGCAGCTCCTACGAGCAGTACTTC
V: TRBV27; J: TRBJ2-1; D: TRBD2; length: 15; CDR3: CASTPGAGGYNEQFF; DNA: TGTGCCAGCACCCCTGGAGCGGGAGGTTACAATGAGCAGTTCTTC
V: TRBV30; J: TRBJ1-5; D: .; length: 15; CDR3: CAWSSAATTNQPQHF; DNA: TGTGCCTGGAGTTCCGCGGCAACGACAAACCAGCCCCAGCATTTT
V: TRBV18; J: TRBJ2-7; D: .; length: 16; CDR3: CASSPPGQALNYEQYF; DNA: TGTGCCAGCTCACCACCTGGTCAGGCCCTGAACTACGAGCAGTACTTC